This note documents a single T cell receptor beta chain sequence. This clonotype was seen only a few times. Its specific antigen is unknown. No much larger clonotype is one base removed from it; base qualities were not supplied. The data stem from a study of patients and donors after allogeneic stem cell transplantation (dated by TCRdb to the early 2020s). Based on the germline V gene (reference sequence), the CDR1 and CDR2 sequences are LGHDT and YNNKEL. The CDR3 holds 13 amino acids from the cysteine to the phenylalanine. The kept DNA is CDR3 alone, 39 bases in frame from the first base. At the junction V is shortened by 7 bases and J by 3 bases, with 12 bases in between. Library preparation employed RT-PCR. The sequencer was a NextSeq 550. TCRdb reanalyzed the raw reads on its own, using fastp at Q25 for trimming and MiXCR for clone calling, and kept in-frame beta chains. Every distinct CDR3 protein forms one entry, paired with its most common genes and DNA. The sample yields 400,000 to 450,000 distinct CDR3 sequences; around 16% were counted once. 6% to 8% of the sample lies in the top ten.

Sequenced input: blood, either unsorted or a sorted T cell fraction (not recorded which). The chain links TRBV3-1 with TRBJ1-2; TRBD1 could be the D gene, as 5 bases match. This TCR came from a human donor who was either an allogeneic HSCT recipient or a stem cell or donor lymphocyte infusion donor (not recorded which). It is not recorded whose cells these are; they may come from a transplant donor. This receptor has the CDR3 CASTGGGDYGYTF. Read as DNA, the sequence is TGTGCCAGCACGGGGGGAGGGGACTATGGCTACACCTTC.